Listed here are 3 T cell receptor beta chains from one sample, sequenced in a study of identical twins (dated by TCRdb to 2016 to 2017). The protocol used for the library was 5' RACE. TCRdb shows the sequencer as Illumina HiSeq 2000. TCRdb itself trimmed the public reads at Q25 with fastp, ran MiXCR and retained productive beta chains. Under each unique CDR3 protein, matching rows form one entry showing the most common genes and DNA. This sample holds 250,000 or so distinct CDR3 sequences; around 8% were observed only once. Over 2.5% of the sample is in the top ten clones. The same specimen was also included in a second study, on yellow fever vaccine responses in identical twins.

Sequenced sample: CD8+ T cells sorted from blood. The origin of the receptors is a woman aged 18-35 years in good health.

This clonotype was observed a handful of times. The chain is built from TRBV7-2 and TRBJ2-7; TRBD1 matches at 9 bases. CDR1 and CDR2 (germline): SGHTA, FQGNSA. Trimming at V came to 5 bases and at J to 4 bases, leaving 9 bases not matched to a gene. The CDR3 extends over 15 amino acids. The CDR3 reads CASSHGTGSEYEQYF. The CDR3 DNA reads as TGTGCCAGCAGCCACGGGACAGGGAGCGAGTACGAGCAGTACTTC.

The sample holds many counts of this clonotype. The CDR3 loop is CASSQERRTEAFF. CDR3 in DNA: TGCGCCAGCAGCCAAGAAAGAAGGACTGAAGCTTTCTTT. The V and J genes are TRBV4-3 and TRBJ1-1; D ambiguous. Germline V lookup: CDR1 LGHNA, CDR2 YSLEER. This CDR3 contains 13 residues. Trimming left V 0 bases short and J 5 bases short, with 7 bases between.

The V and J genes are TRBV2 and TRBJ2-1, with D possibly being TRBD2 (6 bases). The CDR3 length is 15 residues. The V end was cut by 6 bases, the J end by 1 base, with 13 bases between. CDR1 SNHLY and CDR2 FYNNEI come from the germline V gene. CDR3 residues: CASRELAESYNEQFF. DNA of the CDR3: TGTGCCAGCAGGGAACTAGCTGAGTCCTACAATGAGCAGTTCTTC.